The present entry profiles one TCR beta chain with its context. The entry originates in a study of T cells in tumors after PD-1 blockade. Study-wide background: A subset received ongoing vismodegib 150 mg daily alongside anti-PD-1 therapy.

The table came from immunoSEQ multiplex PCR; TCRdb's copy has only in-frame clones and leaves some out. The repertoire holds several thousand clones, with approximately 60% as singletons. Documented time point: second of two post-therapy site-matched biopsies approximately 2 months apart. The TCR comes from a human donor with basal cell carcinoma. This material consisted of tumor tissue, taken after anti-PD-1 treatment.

CDR3: CASSPRRGGPYNEQFF. The CDR3 bases are TGTGCCAGCAGCCCGAGGCGGGGGGGCCCCTACAATGAGCAGTTCTTC. This chain links TRBV11-3 with TRBJ2-1, with 9 bases aligning to TRBD2. V lost 5 bases, J lost 2 bases, and 7 bases stayed unmatched. Germline lookup yields CDR1 SGHNT and CDR2 YENEEA. The CDR3 has 16 residues.